The sequence of this T cell receptor (beta chain) was determined in a study of Graves' ophthalmopathy and Graves' hyperthyroidism. Findings of the study overall: Blood was where most expanded thyroid clonotypes above 0.001 frequency also turned up.

CDR3 size: 15 residues. Germline-derived CDR1 and CDR2 are DFQATT and SNEGSKA (reference sequence). Trimming stripped 3 bases from V and 5 bases from J, with 19 bases between. No ophthalmopathy within 18 months of follow-up signified stable hyperthyroidism. In the case of this clonotype: The antigen is unknown.

Amplification of TCR beta CDR3 regions used RNA transcripts. An initial RT-PCR round employing HTBI primers preceded a second-round multiplex PCR. TCRdb re-analysed the multiplex PCR reads in MiXCR, keeping a single row per CDR3 protein. The sample lists roughly 610,000 distinct CDR3 sequences, about a fifth occurring once. The chain recombines TRBV20-1 with TRBJ1-2, with a tentative D call TRBD1 (6 bases). What was sequenced was peripheral blood. The TCR sequence derives from a woman aged 18-30 years with stable Graves' hyperthyroidism. Some clones in this sample may be carry-over from other donors' samples. The CDR3 loop is CSASVWGQPMYGYTF. CDR3 DNA: TGCAGTGCTAGCGTTTGGGGACAACCTATGTATGGCTACACCTTC.